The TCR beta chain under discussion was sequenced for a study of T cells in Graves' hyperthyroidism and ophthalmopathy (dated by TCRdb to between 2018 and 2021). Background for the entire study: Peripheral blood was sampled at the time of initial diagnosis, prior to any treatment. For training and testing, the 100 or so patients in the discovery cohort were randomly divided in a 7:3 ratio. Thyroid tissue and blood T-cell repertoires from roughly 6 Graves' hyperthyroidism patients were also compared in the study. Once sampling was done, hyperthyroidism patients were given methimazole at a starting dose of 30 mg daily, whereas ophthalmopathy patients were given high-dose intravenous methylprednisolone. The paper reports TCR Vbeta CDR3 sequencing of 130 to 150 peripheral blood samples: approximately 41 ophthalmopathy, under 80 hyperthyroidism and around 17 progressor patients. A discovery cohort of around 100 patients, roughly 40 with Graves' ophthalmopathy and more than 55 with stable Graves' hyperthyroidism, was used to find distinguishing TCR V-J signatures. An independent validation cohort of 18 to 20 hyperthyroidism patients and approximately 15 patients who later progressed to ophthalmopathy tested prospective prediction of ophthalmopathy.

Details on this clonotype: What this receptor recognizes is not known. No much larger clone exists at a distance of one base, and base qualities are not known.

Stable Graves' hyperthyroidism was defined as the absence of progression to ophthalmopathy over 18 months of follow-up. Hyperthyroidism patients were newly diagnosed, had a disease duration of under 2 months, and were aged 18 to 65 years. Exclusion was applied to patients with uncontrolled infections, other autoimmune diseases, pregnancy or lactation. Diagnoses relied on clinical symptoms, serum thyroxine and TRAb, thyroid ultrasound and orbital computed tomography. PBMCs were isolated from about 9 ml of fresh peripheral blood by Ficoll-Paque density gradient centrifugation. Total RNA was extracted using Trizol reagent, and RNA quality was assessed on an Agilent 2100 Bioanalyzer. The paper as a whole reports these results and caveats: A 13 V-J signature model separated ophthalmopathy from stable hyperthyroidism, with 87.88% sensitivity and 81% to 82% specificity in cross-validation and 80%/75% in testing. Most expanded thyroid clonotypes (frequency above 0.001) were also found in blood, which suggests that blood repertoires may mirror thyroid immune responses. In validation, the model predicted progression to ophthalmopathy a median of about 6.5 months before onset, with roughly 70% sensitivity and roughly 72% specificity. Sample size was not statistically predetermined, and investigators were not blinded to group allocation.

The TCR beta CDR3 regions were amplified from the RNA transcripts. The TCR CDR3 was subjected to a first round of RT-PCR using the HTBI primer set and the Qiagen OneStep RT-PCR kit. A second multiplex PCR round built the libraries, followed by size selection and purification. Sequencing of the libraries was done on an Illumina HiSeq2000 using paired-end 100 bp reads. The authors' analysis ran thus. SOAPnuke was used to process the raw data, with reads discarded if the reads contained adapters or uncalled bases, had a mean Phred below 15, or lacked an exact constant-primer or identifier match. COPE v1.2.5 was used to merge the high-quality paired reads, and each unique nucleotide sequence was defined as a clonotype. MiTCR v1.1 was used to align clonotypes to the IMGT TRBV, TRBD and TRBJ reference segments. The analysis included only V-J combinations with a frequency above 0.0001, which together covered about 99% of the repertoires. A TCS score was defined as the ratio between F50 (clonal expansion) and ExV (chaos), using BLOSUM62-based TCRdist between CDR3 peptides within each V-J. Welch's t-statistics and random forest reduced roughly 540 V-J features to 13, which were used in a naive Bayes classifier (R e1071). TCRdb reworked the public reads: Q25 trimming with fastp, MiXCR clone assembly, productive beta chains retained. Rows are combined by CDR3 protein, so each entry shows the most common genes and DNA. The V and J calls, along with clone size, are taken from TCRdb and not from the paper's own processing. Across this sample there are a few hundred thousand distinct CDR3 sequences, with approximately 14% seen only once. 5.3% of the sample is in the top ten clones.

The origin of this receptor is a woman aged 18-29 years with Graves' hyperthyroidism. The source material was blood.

CDR3 loop: CSVKNPNYEQYF. The nucleotide sequence reads as follows: TGCAGCGTTAAAAATCCTAACTACGAGCAGTACTTC. The chain joins TRBV29-1 to TRBJ2-7; the D gene assignment is ambiguous. V is pared back by 5 bases and J by 3 bases, with 11 bases lying between the germline termini. From its cysteine to its phenylalanine, the CDR3 spans 12 amino acids. Of all the DNA, just the CDR3 is kept, 36 bases in frame from base 1. Via the germline V gene, CDR1 is SQVTM and CDR2 ANQGSEA.